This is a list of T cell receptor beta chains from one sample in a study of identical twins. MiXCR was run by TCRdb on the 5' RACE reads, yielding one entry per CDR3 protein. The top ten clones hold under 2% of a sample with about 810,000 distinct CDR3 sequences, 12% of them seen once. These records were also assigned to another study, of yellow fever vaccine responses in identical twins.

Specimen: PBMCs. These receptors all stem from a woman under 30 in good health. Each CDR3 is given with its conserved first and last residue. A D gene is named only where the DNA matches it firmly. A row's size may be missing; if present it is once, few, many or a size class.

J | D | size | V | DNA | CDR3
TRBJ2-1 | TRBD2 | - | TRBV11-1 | TGTGCCAGCAGGGCGGGGACTAGCGGGAGCTGGTCCTACAATGAGCAGTTCTTC | CASRAGTSGSWSYNEQFF
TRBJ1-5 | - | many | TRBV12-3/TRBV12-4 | TGTGCCAGCAGTCTACACAGGGTTTCAGAACAGCCCCAGCATTTT | CASSLHRVSEQPQHF
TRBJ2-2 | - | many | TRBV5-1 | TGCGCCAGCAGCTTGGTAGCGACACGAGTCTCCGGGGAGCTGTTTTTT | CASSLVATRVSGELFF
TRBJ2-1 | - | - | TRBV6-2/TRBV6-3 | TGTGCCAGCAGCAAATTTAGAGCGGTAGTGAGTTCCTACAATGAGCAGTTCTTC | CASSKFRAVVSSYNEQFF
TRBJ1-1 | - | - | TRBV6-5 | TGTGCCAGCAGTCCGGGAGCCTTGCCGGCTTTCTTT | CASSPGALPAFF
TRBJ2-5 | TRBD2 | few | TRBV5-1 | TGCGCCAGCAGCCCCGGGGGGGGACTGGAGACCCAGTACTTC | CASSPGGGLETQYF
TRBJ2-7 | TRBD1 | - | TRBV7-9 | TGTGCCAGCAGCTCTTCTACCGGGACAGGGCTCTACGAGCAGTACTTC | CASSSSTGTGLYEQYF
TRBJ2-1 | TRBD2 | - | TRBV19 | TGTGCCAGTAGTTTCTCGCGGGAGGACCTCTACAATGAGCAGTTCTTC | CASSFSREDLYNEQFF
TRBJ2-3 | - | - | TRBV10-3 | TGTGCCATCAAGTACGGAGTTTCAGATACGCAGTATTTT | CAIKYGVSDTQYF
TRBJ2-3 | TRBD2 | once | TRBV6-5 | TGTGCCAGCAGTTACGTAGCGGGAGTTGCCACAGATACGCAGTATTTT | CASSYVAGVATDTQYF
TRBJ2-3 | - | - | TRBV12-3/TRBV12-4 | TGTGCCAGCAGCTCAACAGGTAGAACTAGCACAGATACGCAGTATTTT | CASSSTGRTSTDTQYF
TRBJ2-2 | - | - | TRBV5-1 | TGCGCCAGCAGCTTGGGTCACGCGAACACCGGGGAGCTGTTTTTT | CASSLGHANTGELFF
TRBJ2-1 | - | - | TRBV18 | TGTGCCAGCTCACCACTCCTGGAACACAATGAGCAGTTCTTC | CASSPLLEHNEQFF
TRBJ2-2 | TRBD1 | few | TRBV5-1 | TGCGCCACCTCACACCAGGGGGATACCGGGGAGCTGTTTTTT | CATSHQGDTGELFF
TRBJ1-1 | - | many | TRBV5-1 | TGCGCCAGCAGCTTCGGGGATATGAACACTGAAGCTTTCTTT | CASSFGDMNTEAFF
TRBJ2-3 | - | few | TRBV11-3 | TGTGCCAGCAGCCTGGACCCAGATTCGGATACGCAGTATTTT | CASSLDPDSDTQYF
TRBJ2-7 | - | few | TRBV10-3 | TGTGCCATCAGTGAGACTAGTCCCTACGAGCAGTACTTC | CAISETSPYEQYF
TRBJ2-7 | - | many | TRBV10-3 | TGTGCCACGGGGGACAGACCCTACGAGCAGTACTTC | CATGDRPYEQYF
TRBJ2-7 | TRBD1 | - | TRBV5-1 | TGCGCCAGCAGCCGGACAGGGGAAGGTTACGAGCAGTACTTC | CASSRTGEGYEQYF
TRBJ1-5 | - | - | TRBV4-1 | TGCGCCAGCAGCCAAGGGGGGTATCGGAATCAGCCCCAGCATTTT | CASSQGGYRNQPQHF
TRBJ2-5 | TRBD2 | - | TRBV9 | TGTGCCAGCAGCGCACCGGGACTAGCGGGGGGGAAAGAGACCCAGTACTTC | CASSAPGLAGGKETQYF
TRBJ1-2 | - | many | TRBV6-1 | TGTGCCAGCAGCCCGACCCGACAGACCAACTATGGCTACACCTTC | CASSPTRQTNYGYTF
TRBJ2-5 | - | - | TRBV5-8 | TGTGCCAGCAGCTCCCCCGGACACGAAGAGACCCAGTACTTC | CASSSPGHEETQYF
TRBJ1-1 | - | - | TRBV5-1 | TGCGCCAGCAGCTTGGAGTACGGGAAACGGCCTGAAGCTTTCTTT | CASSLEYGKRPEAFF
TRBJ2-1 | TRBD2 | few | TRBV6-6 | TGTGCCACCGGGCAACTAGCGGGAGGTGAGCAGTTCTTC | CATGQLAGGEQFF
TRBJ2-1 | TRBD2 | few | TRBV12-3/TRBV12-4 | TGTGCCAGCAGGAGACTAGCGGGAGGCCCCAATGAGCAGTTCTTC | CASRRLAGGPNEQFF
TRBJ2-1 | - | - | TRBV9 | TGTGCCATCAGCGTAATATTGGGAGCGACCTACAATGAGCAGTTCTTC | CAISVILGATYNEQFF
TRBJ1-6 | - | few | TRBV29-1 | TGCAGCGTTGAAGATGGAACAGGGACACCCCTCCACTTT | CSVEDGTGTPLHF
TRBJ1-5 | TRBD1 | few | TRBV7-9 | TGTGCCAGCAGCACAGGGCGGGACAGAATGAATTTT | CASSTGRDRMNF